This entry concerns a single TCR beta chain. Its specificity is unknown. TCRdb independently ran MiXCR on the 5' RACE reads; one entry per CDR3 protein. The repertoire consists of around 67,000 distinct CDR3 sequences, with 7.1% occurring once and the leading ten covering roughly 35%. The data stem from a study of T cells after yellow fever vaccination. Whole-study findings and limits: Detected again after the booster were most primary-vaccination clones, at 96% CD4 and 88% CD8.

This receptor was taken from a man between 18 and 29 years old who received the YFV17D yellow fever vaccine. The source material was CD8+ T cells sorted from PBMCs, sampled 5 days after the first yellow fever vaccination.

This chain's CDR3 is CASSSLFEAGVNSPLHF. CDR3 DNA: TGTGCCAGCAGCTCCCTTTTTGAGGCAGGGGTTAATTCACCCCTCCACTTT. The chain links TRBV7-2 to TRBJ1-6, with D maybe TRBD1 (6 bases). Germline loops: CDR1 SGHTA, CDR2 FQGNSA. This CDR3 region has 17 residues. V was cut by 4 bases and J by 6 bases, with 19 bases left in between.